A selection of T cell receptor beta chains follows, all from one sample in a study of T cell repertoires in cytomegalovirus infection. Via MiXCR, TCRdb re-called the reads, giving one row per CDR3 protein. The sample has around 130,000 distinct CDR3 sequences, 7% to 9.5% seen once. Sequenced input: PBMCs. The receptors shown here come from a human donor in good health (CMV status not recorded). Some clones in this sample may be carry-over from other donors' samples. Both conserved end residues are part of each CDR3. D genes are given only for firm matches. Expanded clones are given a class, and other clones once, few, many or no size at all.

v_gene	j_gene	abundance	d_gene	CDR3aa	CDR3nt
TRBV2	TRBJ2-3	few	TRBD2	CASSDPGGSTDTQYF	TGTGCCAGCAGTGACCCGGGGGGTTCCACAGATACGCAGTATTTT
TRBV5-1	TRBJ1-1	-	-	CASSLVATSTEAFF	TGCGCCAGCAGCTTGGTGGCTACCAGCACTGAAGCTTTCTTT
TRBV4-2	TRBJ2-3	many	TRBD2	CASSQEVAGATRDTQYF	TGTGCCAGCAGCCAAGAAGTAGCGGGGGCCACCAGAGATACGCAGTATTTT
TRBV20-1	TRBJ1-2	few	-	CSARDQAGLGVYGYTF	TGCAGTGCTAGAGATCAGGCAGGGCTGGGGGTCTATGGCTACACCTTC
TRBV19	TRBJ1-2	many	TRBD1	CASSTLPGQRPYGYTF	TGTGCCAGTAGTACCTTACCGGGACAGCGGCCCTATGGCTACACCTTC
TRBV29-1	TRBJ2-1	-	-	CSVTPGFRGNEQFF	TGCAGCGTTACCCCGGGCTTTCGGGGAAATGAGCAGTTCTTC
TRBV2	TRBJ1-5	-	-	CASTTGYSNQPQHF	TGTGCCAGCACTACAGGGTATAGCAATCAGCCCCAGCATTTT
TRBV6-6	TRBJ2-2	many	TRBD2	CASRTTGGHTGELFF	TGTGCCAGCAGGACAACGGGGGGGCACACCGGGGAGCTGTTTTTT
TRBV15	TRBJ1-1	many	-	CATSRDLRVTEAFF	TGTGCCACCAGCAGAGATCTACGTGTAACTGAAGCTTTCTTT
TRBV7-2	TRBJ2-5	many	TRBD1	CASSSRQGAMQETQYF	TGTGCCAGCAGCTCCAGACAGGGGGCGATGCAAGAGACCCAGTACTTC
TRBV3-1	TRBJ1-1	many	-	CASSQEGYATEAFF	TGTGCCAGCAGCCAAGAAGGGTACGCCACTGAAGCTTTCTTT
TRBV20-1	TRBJ2-7	many	TRBD1	CSATSQTGVYEQYF	TGCAGTGCTACCTCGCAGACAGGGGTATATGAGCAGTACTTC
TRBV28	TRBJ2-3	few	-	CASSPRGGLGDTQYF	TGTGCCAGCAGTCCCCGTGGGGGTTTGGGAGATACGCAGTATTTT
TRBV20-1	TRBJ2-1	few	-	CSARPPGGAYNEQFF	TGCAGTGCTAGGCCCCCGGGCGGGGCTTACAATGAGCAGTTCTTC
TRBV5-1	TRBJ2-7	-	TRBD1	CASSLAPTGYEQYF	TGCGCCAGCAGCTTGGCCCCGACAGGGTACGAGCAGTACTTC
TRBV20-1	TRBJ1-1	few	-	CSAREDTVGTEAFF	TGCAGTGCTAGAGAGGACACTGTTGGCACTGAAGCTTTCTTT
TRBV20-1	TRBJ2-3	many	-	CSAARSWGTDTQYF	TGCAGTGCTGCCCGCAGCTGGGGCACAGATACGCAGTATTTT
TRBV20-1	TRBJ2-2	many	-	CSAQEPGTANTGELFF	TGCAGTGCCCAAGAACCCGGGACCGCGAACACCGGGGAGCTGTTTTTT
TRBV12-3/TRBV12-4	TRBJ2-1	few	-	CASSPTSGRYNEQFF	TGTGCCAGCAGCCCTACGTCAGGACGCTACAATGAGCAGTTCTTC
TRBV7-9	TRBJ1-5	many	-	CASSLGTQPQHF	TGTGCCAGCAGCTTGGGGACTCAGCCCCAGCATTTT
TRBV20-1	TRBJ2-1	many	TRBD1	CSASRPGAGTGMVEQFF	TGCAGTGCCTCAAGGCCTGGGGCCGGGACAGGGATGGTGGAGCAGTTCTTC
TRBV4-1	TRBJ1-1	many	-	CASSPQGVMNTEAFF	TGCGCCAGCAGCCCCCAAGGGGTAATGAACACTGAAGCTTTCTTT
TRBV7-3	TRBJ1-1	many	-	CASSPNAGDTEAFF	TGTGCCAGCAGCCCTAATGCAGGGGACACTGAAGCTTTCTTT
TRBV2	TRBJ2-7	-	-	CASSVVIQREQYF	TGTGCCAGCAGTGTTGTCATCCAGCGCGAGCAGTACTTC
TRBV11-2	TRBJ2-1	few	TRBD2	CASSSGGTNNEQFF	TGTGCCAGCAGCTCCGGAGGGACTAACAATGAGCAGTTCTTC
TRBV11-2	TRBJ2-5	many	-	CASNLDSRETQYF	TGTGCCAGCAACTTGGACAGCAGAGAGACCCAGTACTTC
TRBV5-1	TRBJ1-5	few	-	CASSLEGAGNQPQHF	TGCGCCAGCAGCTTGGAGGGAGCTGGCAATCAGCCCCAGCATTTT
TRBV9	TRBJ2-2	-	-	CASSVVGSGSNTGELFF	TGTGCCAGCAGCGTAGTTGGCTCAGGGTCAAACACCGGGGAGCTGTTTTTT
TRBV6-2/TRBV6-3	TRBJ2-7	many	TRBD1	CASSLGQGTYEQYF	TGTGCCAGCAGTCTGGGACAGGGAACCTACGAGCAGTACTTC
TRBV7-2	TRBJ1-4	many	-	CASSPRPVGGTNEKLFF	TGTGCCAGCAGCCCACGTCCAGTAGGGGGGACTAATGAAAAACTGTTTTTT
TRBV20-1	TRBJ2-3	-	TRBD1	CSARESGQPTTRRGTDTQYF	TGCAGTGCTAGAGAATCGGGACAGCCAACCACCCGTAGAGGAACAGATACGCAGTATTTT
TRBV5-1	TRBJ2-1	many	-	CASSLEGGPNEQFF	TGCGCCAGCAGCTTGGAGGGGGGGCCTAATGAGCAGTTCTTC
TRBV2	TRBJ1-1	few	-	CARRIFSDTEAFF	TGTGCCCGACGGATCTTCTCGGACACTGAAGCTTTCTTT
TRBV12-3/TRBV12-4	TRBJ1-6	many	-	CASSLEGTNSPLHF	TGTGCCAGCAGTTTAGAGGGGACTAATTCACCCCTCCACTTT
TRBV30	TRBJ2-7	many	-	CAWSKTGSEQYF	TGTGCCTGGAGCAAAACAGGGAGCGAGCAGTACTTC
TRBV7-6	TRBJ1-3	many	-	CASSLVAAGASSGNTIYF	TGTGCCAGCAGCTTAGTCGCGGCAGGGGCCAGCTCTGGAAACACCATATATTTT
TRBV11-2	TRBJ2-2	many	-	CASSQRGPNTGELFF	TGTGCCAGCAGCCAGAGGGGACCGAACACCGGGGAGCTGTTTTTT
TRBV20-1	TRBJ2-7	-	-	CSARDRQNSYEQYF	TGCAGTGCTAGAGATCGCCAGAACTCCTACGAGCAGTACTTC
TRBV7-2	TRBJ2-5	many	-	CASSRTAQETQYF	TGTGCCAGCAGTCGGACAGCCCAAGAGACCCAGTACTTC
TRBV4-2	TRBJ1-2	few	TRBD1	CASSQEGTGGPEGYTF	TGTGCCAGCAGCCAAGAAGGGACAGGGGGACCTGAGGGCTACACCTTC
TRBV11-2	TRBJ2-3	-	-	CASQVWGADTQYF	TGTGCCAGCCAGGTGTGGGGCGCAGATACGCAGTATTTT
TRBV5-6	TRBJ2-2	many	-	CASSLFTTSWTGELFF	TGTGCCAGCAGCTTGTTCACAACTAGCTGGACCGGGGAGCTGTTTTTT
TRBV7-8	TRBJ2-2	many	-	CASSSDRNTGELFF	TGTGCCAGCAGCTCTGACAGGAACACCGGGGAGCTGTTTTTT
TRBV4-1	TRBJ1-1	many	-	CASSQGGNTEAFF	TGCGCCAGCAGCCAAGGGGGGAACACTGAAGCTTTCTTT
TRBV6-6	TRBJ2-7	many	-	CASSLANEQYF	TGTGCCAGCAGTTTAGCTAACGAGCAGTACTTC
TRBV6-1	TRBJ2-7	-	-	CASSLSLTYEQYF	TGTGCCAGCAGTTTGTCCCTTACCTACGAGCAGTACTTC
TRBV2	TRBJ2-7	many	TRBD2	CASSARAGESYEQYF	TGTGCCAGCAGCGCACGAGCGGGGGAATCCTACGAGCAGTACTTC
TRBV28	TRBJ2-7	many	-	CASSMTVYEQYF	TGTGCCAGCAGCATGACCGTTTACGAGCAGTACTTC
TRBV6-5	TRBJ1-5	many	-	CASGRDSYNQPQHF	TGTGCCAGCGGAAGAGACAGCTACAATCAGCCCCAGCATTTT
TRBV3-1	TRBJ1-1	-	-	CASSQVQGAEAFF	TGTGCCAGCAGCCAAGTACAGGGCGCTGAAGCTTTCTTT
TRBV19	TRBJ2-2	many	-	CASSPWEGPGELFF	TGTGCCAGTAGCCCCTGGGAAGGGCCCGGGGAGCTGTTTTTT
TRBV29-1	TRBJ2-1	many	-	CSAMDGHNEQFF	TGCAGCGCTATGGACGGCCACAATGAGCAGTTCTTC
TRBV2	TRBJ2-2	many	-	CASSGAHRTGELFF	TGTGCCAGCAGTGGAGCCCACCGAACCGGGGAGCTGTTTTTT
TRBV15	TRBJ2-5	many	TRBD1	CATSREGQGETQYF	TGTGCCACCAGCAGAGAGGGACAGGGTGAGACCCAGTACTTC
TRBV28	TRBJ2-3	many	TRBD2	CASSPSGGRADTQYF	TGTGCCAGCAGTCCTTCGGGGGGGCGCGCAGATACGCAGTATTTT